The clone carrying this TCR beta chain was seen many times. The antigen is undetermined. These data originate in a study of T-cell reconstitution after alpha-beta-depleted transplantation in children. Study-wide results and caveats: It was newly produced T cells that mostly accounted for T-cell counts and diversity one year after transplant. Surviving thymic progenitors and recipient T cells were the source of high TCRbeta diversity at day 60 in some patients.

The CDR3 is 15 residues long. V gave up 5 bases and J gave up 8 bases; unmatched junction bases: 10. Germline V gene sequence: CDR1 LGHDT, CDR2 YNNKEL (reference sequence). Unique molecular identifiers were incorporated when the TCRbeta library was constructed. MiXCR, run by TCRdb on the PCR reads, gives a single entry per CDR3 protein. The profile shows tens of thousands of distinct CDR3 sequences, more than 5% of them singletons. J is TRBJ2-1 and V is TRBV3-1, with 9 bases aligning to TRBD1. The receptor was isolated from a female patient between 2 and 15 years old who had a stem cell transplant for aplastic anemia, so the T cells may come from the graft donor. The source was PBMCs, mostly from graft donor cells, collected 60 days after TCRalphabeta/CD19-depleted stem cell transplant. Written as DNA, the CDR3 is TGTGCCAGCAGCTGGGGACAGGGAGGGATGGATGAGCAGTTCTTC. Its protein is CASSWGQGGMDEQFF.